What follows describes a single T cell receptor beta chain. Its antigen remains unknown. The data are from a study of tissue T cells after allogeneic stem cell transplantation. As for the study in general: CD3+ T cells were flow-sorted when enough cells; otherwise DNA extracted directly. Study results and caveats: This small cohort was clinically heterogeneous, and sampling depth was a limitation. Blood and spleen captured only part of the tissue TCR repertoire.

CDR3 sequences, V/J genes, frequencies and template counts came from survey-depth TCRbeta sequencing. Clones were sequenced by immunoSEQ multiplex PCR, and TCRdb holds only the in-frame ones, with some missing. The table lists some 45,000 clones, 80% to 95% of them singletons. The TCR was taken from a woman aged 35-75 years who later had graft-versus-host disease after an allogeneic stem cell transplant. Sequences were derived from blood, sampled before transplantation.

CDR3 DNA: TGCAGCGCCACGGACAGGGTAGATACGCAGTATTTT. Protein: CSATDRVDTQYF. The rearrangement links TRBV29-1 to TRBJ2-3; 8 positions agree with TRBD1. Germline V gene lookup returns CDR1 SQVTM and CDR2 ANQGSEA. The CDR3 is 12 amino acids. Germline trimming cut 7 bases from V and 5 bases from J; bases unmatched to any gene: 5.